The T cell receptor beta chain under discussion was sequenced for a study of Tregs in tolerant kidney transplant recipients. Study background: After B cell culture, CD4+CD8-CD25+CD127- and CD4+CD8-4-1BB+CD40L- cells were sorted.

A note on this clone: The antigen is unknown.

Some clones are missing from TCRdb's copy, which holds only in-frame ones; the method was immunoSEQ multiplex PCR. The table includes around 6,000 clones, nearly 90% detected once. CDR3 length: 15 amino acids. The V gene's germline CDR1 is SNHLY and CDR2 FYNNEI. V was clipped by 7 bases and J by 0 bases, with 15 bases between them. Findings and caveats of the study: Nucleotide sequences could not be compared across some patients' samples due to primer changes.

The source material was Tregs from blood cultured with allogeneic cells, sampled before the transplant. The sequence derives from a human patient who received a combined kidney and bone marrow transplant. The rearrangement uses TRBV2 and TRBJ1-1, with a possible D match to TRBD1 (5 bases). CDR3 protein: CASTGGYYLNTEAFF. The CDR3 DNA reads TGTGCCAGCACTGGGGGATATTACTTGAACACTGAAGCTTTCTTT.